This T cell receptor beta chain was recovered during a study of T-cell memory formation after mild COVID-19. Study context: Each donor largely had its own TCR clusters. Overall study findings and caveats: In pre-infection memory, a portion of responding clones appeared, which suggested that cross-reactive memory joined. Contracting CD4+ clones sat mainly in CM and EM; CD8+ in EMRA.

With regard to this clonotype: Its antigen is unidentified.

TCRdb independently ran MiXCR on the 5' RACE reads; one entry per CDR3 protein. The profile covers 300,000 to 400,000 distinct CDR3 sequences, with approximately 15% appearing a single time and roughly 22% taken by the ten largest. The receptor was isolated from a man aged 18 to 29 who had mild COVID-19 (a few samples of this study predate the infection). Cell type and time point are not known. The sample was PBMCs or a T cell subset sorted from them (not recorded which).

CDR3 region: CASSFADRADYGYTF. Written as DNA, the CDR3 is TGTGCCAGCAGCTTTGCGGACAGGGCGGACTATGGCTACACCTTC. V is TRBV7-9 and J is TRBJ1-2, with 8 bases identical to TRBD1. From germline, CDR1 is SEHNR and CDR2 FQNEAQ (reference sequence). CDR3 length: 15 residues. V lost 3 bases, J lost 3 bases, and 6 bases stayed unmatched.